These T cell receptor beta chains were read from a single sample in a study of CD8 T cells in Susac syndrome. In TCRdb, the immunoSEQ multiplex PCR reads were re-called with MiXCR into one record per CDR3 protein. The sample has around 180,000 distinct CDR3 sequences, approximately 96% seen once. The sample taken for sequencing was CD8+ T cells from PBMCs. The receptors derive from a human donor with multiple sclerosis. Each CDR3 is given with its conserved first and last residue. The D gene is left open where the match is weak. Clone size is shown for a subset of rows, as once, few, many or a class of expanded clone.

v_gene,d_gene,abundance,j_gene,CDR3nt,CDR3aa
TRBV27,.,.,TRBJ2-3,TGTGCCAGCAGTCCTGGGATTGGAGATACGCAGTATTTT,CASSPGIGDTQYF
TRBV29-1,.,.,TRBJ2-7,TGCAGCTACCAAGGAACCTACGAGCAGTACTTC,CSYQGTYEQYF
TRBV20-1,.,.,TRBJ2-3,TGCAGTGCTAGCACGGGGACATTGGTGTGGTATTTT,CSASTGTLVWYF
TRBV7-9,TRBD1,.,TRBJ2-7,TGTGCCAGCAGCGAGGGACAGCGTTTCTCCTACGAGCAGTACTTC,CASSEGQRFSYEQYF
TRBV2,.,.,TRBJ2-2,TGTGCCAGCCGGACAACGAACACCGGGGAGCTGTTTTTT,CASRTTNTGELFF
TRBV12-3/TRBV12-4,.,.,TRBJ1-1,TGTGCCAGCAGGATGGGACACCAGGCTTTCTTT,CASRMGHQAFF
TRBV9,TRBD2,.,TRBJ2-5,TGTGCCAGCAGCGTAGATGTTAGCGGGGGAGAGACCCAGTACTTC,CASSVDVSGGETQYF
TRBV24-1,.,.,TRBJ2-1,TGTGCCACCAGCCAGGGACCCTACAATGAGCAGTTCTTC,CATSQGPYNEQFF
TRBV20-1,.,.,TRBJ2-5,TGCAGTTCCTCCGGGAGCCAAGAGACCCAGTACTTC,CSSSGSQETQYF
TRBV9,TRBD2,.,TRBJ2-5,TGTGCCAGCAGCGACCCCTCCACTAGCGTGGCCCAAGAGACCCAGTACTTC,CASSDPSTSVAQETQYF
TRBV3-1,.,once,TRBJ2-5,TGTGCCAGCAGCCAAGCAGGTGCAGGGGGGTGGGAGACCCAGTACTTC,CASSQAGAGGWETQYF
TRBV29-1,.,.,TRBJ2-2,TGCAGCTTAAGGGGTGACACCGGGGAGCTGTTTTTT,CSLRGDTGELFF
TRBV7-9,.,.,TRBJ1-2,TGTGCCAGCAGCCCCACCGGGACGGATGGCTACACCTTC,CASSPTGTDGYTF
TRBV11-2,.,.,TRBJ2-3,TGTGCCAGCAGCGCGGCTACGCAGTATTTT,CASSAATQYF
TRBV19,.,once,TRBJ2-7,TGTGCCACCAGAGGGGGGGAGCGGTTCTACGAGCAGTACTTC,CATRGGERFYEQYF
TRBV19,TRBD1,.,TRBJ2-1,TGTGCCAGTAGCCTTATAGTGGGGACAGGGACGAATGAGCAGTTCTTC,CASSLIVGTGTNEQFF
TRBV6-5,TRBD1,.,TRBJ2-1,TGTGCCAGCAGCTTTGGACAGGGTTTCGACAATGAGCAGTTCTTC,CASSFGQGFDNEQFF
TRBV29-1,.,.,TRBJ2-7,TGCAGCGTTGAAATTGGCAGGGCCTCCTACGAGCAGTACTTC,CSVEIGRASYEQYF
TRBV13,TRBD2,.,TRBJ2-1,TGTGCCAGCAGCTTAGCTAGCGGGGAGTTCAATGAGCAGTTCTTC,CASSLASGEFNEQFF
TRBV20-1,TRBD2,.,TRBJ2-7,TGCAGTGCTACTAGCGGGGCCCGCCCTGGATACGAGCAGTACTTC,CSATSGARPGYEQYF